This T cell receptor beta chain was sequenced during a study of CD8+CD57+ T cells in acquired aplastic anemia. Overall study: The sorted CD4+ and CD8+ cells yielded an average approximately 3.2 ug of DNA. Findings and limits, study-wide: Approximately 30 CD8+ CDR3 sequences were shared between patients and controls.

This CDR3 spans 13 amino acids. Germline CDR1 reads SGHRS; CDR2 reads YFSETQ. Trimming cost V 4 bases and J 5 bases, with 13 bases left between them. Previously, flow cytometry had revealed CD8+CD57+ cell expansion in the patients chosen for sequencing. A severe acquired aplastic anemia diagnosis applied to all patients. A note on this clonotype: Its target is not known.

Profiling of TCR beta VDJ combinations and CDR3 sequences used genomic DNA as template. TCRdb passed the reads through MiXCR, listing each CDR3 protein once. The profile shows about 150,000 distinct CDR3 sequences, about 50% of them singletons. The receptor was isolated from a human donor with aplastic anemia. The specimen sequenced was sorted CD4+, CD8+, or CD8+CD57+ T cells (not recorded which) from PBMCs. The chain combines TRBV5-1 with TRBJ2-7; tentatively, D is TRBD1 (6 bases). CDR3 sequence (DNA): TGCGCCAGCAGCCAGACAGGTGTCGACGAGCAGTACTTC. Translation: CASSQTGVDEQYF.